This T cell receptor (beta chain) is drawn from a study of chemoradiotherapy in HPV16-positive cancers. At the level of the study: Candidate HPV-specific clones and shared TCR motifs came from a couple of HPV16-positive patients. Study-level findings and limits: Functional assays defining HPV-specific T cells used only a couple of HPV16-positive patients. Better recurrence-free survival went with HPV-responsive T-cell expansion in HPV16-positive patients.

Germline CDR1 is SGHAT and CDR2 is FQDESV (reference sequence). V trimming: 5 bases; J trimming: 2 bases; junction bases outside the gene matches: 11. The length of the CDR3 is 17 residues. Repertoires were generated with immunoSEQ multiplex PCR, while TCRdb's copy carries only in-frame clones and drops some. Of tens of thousands of clones listed, approximately 84% are singletons. Over chemoradiotherapy, repertoires were sampled more than once. About this clone itself: Its target is unknown.

The sequencing here drew on blood, taken from a patient who underwent chemoradiotherapy. The chain is built from TRBV11-1 and TRBJ2-7; TRBD2 matches 11 bases. This TCR derives from a human donor with HPV-associated anogenital cancer. The CDR3 here is CASSPRDGSGRAYEQYF. Written as DNA, the CDR3 is TGTGCCAGCAGCCCGAGGGATGGTAGCGGGAGGGCCTACGAGCAGTACTTC.